The T cell receptor (beta chain) under discussion was sequenced for a study of blood T cell repertoires in COVID-19. TCRdb's copy holds only in-frame clones and misses some; the assay was immunoSEQ multiplex PCR. The sample holds 86,000 or so clones, 90% to 95% seen once. The TCR originated in a human donor with active COVID-19. The donor label of this sample is uncertain. The sequenced sample consisted of peripheral blood.

CDR3 in DNA: TGTGCCAGCTTACCGGGAGGGGCGGGCGAAGAGACCCAGTACTTC. Translating it yields CASLPGGAGEETQYF. V usage is TRBV25-1 and J usage is TRBJ2-5, with 8 bases identical to TRBD2. Trimming removed 8 bases from V and 3 bases from J; junction bases left unmatched: 11. CDR3 length: 15 residues. Germline-derived CDR1 and CDR2 are MGHDK and SYGVNS.